Below are 5 T cell receptor beta chains sequenced from a single sample in a study of shared clonotypes between healthy human individuals. CD45RO negativity and positive selection for CCR7 defined naive CD8 cells, a population that excluded terminally differentiated effector memory CD45RA+ cells. This table comes from immunoSEQ multiplex PCR, and its TCRdb copy is limited to in-frame clones, with some not included. Here the sample spans hundreds of thousands of clones, roughly 92% being singletons. The sequencing input was naive CD8+ T cells sorted from blood. These receptors all stem from a man aged 25 to 40 in good health.

The rearrangement joins TRBV4-1 to TRBJ2-1; D is uncertain. The V end was cut by 0 bases, the J end by 7 bases, with 4 bases between. Germline V gene data show CDR1 as MGHRA and CDR2 as YSYEKL. CDR3 length: 12 amino acids. CDR3 sequence: CASSQEHNEQFF. CDR3 coding DNA: TGCGCCAGCAGCCAAGAACATAATGAGCAGTTCTTC.

V is TRBV28 and J is TRBJ1-2; 8 positions agree with TRBD1. J was trimmed by 2 bases and V by 5 bases; bases with no gene match: 1. Looked up from germline, CDR1 is MDHEN and CDR2 is SYDVKM. The CDR3 runs to 13 residues. In DNA, the CDR3 is TGTGCCAGCAGTGACAGGGGAAACTATGGCTACACCTTC. Amino acids: CASSDRGNYGYTF.

This clone was seen a single time. V usage is TRBV11-2 and J usage is TRBJ2-2, with a weak D call TRBD2 (6 bases). Trimming shortened V by 7 bases and J by 1 base, and 13 bases separated the two germline ends. This CDR3 contains 15 residues. CDR1 and CDR2 from the germline V gene are SGHAT and FQNNGV. The CDR3 reads CASIGGKLNTGELFF. In nucleotides, the CDR3 is TGTGCCAGCATAGGAGGGAAATTGAACACCGGGGAGCTGTTTTTT.

V and J are TRBV11-2 and TRBJ2-2; 14 nucleotides match TRBD2. The V and J ends lost 4 bases and 10 bases, in that order; junction bases with no gene match: 8. This CDR3 is 16 amino acids long. CDR1 is SGHAT and CDR2 is FQNNGV in the germline V gene. CDR3 nucleotide sequence: TGTGCCAGCAGCTCAAGACTAGCGGGAGGGTCCGAGGAGCTGTTTTTT. Amino acids: CASSSRLAGGSEELFF. The full variable domain, in which reference TRBV11-2 and TRBJ2-2 provide the parts outside the CDR3, is EAGVAQSPRYKIIEKRQSVAFWCNPISGHATLYWYQQILGQGPKLLIQFQNNGVVDDSQLPKDRFSAERLKGVDSTLKIQPAKLEDSAVYLCASSSRLAGGSEELFFGEGSRLTVL.

The V call is TRBV2, the J call TRBJ2-7, with 8 bases fitting TRBD2. The ends lost 6 bases at V and 5 bases at J; junction bases unmatched: 6. Per germline, CDR1 SNHLY and CDR2 FYNNEI. The CDR3 loop spans 13 amino acids. CDR3 region: CASRSGSTDEQYF. CDR3 coding DNA: TGTGCCAGCAGGAGCGGGAGTACTGACGAGCAGTACTTC.